What follows describes a single T cell receptor (beta chain). The antigen remains unidentified. In germline, CDR1 is SQVTM, CDR2 ANQGSEA. The CDR3 is made up of 13 amino acids. These data belong to a study of Graves' ophthalmopathy and Graves' hyperthyroidism. The authors amplified TCR beta CDR3 regions, and they did so from RNA transcripts for repertoire sequencing. First-round RT-PCR employed HTBI primers, with a second-round multiplex PCR after it. One entry per CDR3 protein, called by TCRdb with MiXCR from the multiplex PCR reads. The profile shows some 750,000 distinct CDR3 sequences, 40% of them singletons. Study outcomes and limitations: Blood also carried most expanded thyroid clonotypes exceeding 0.001 frequency.

This TCR derives from an adult man with Graves' ophthalmopathy. The sequenced sample was peripheral blood. The chain combines TRBV29-1 with TRBJ1-5, with D possibly matching TRBD1 (5 bases). CDR3 sequence (DNA): TGCAGTGATACGGGACCTAGCAATCAGCCCCAGCATTTT. Translating gives CSDTGPSNQPQHF.